Presented here are 32 T cell receptor beta chains from one specimen sequenced in a study of blood T cell repertoires in COVID-19. The protocol was immunoSEQ multiplex PCR, while the TCRdb copy is restricted to in-frame clones and leaves out a portion. In the table there are more than 200,000 clones, 88% of which are singletons. The specimen sequenced was peripheral blood. The receptor source for this set is a man aged 70-80 years with acute or convalescent COVID-19.

The rearrangement joins TRBV13 to TRBJ2-2; D gene unclear. The length of the CDR3 is 15 residues. Germline-derived CDR1 and CDR2 are PRHDT and FYEKMQ (reference sequence). Trimming shortened V by 4 bases and J by 6 bases, and 15 bases separated the two germline ends. In DNA form, the CDR3 reads TGTGCCAGCAGCTCGGAAACTGAGGCTTCCGGGGAGCTGTTTTTT. Residues: CASSSETEASGELFF. The full variable domain, with the rest looked up from reference TRBV13 and TRBJ2-2, is AAGVIQSPRHLIKEKRETATLKCYPIPRHDTVYWYQQGPGQDPQFLISFYEKMQSDKGSIPDRFSAQQFSDYHSELNMSSLELGDSALYFCASSSETEASGELFFGEGSRLTVL.

The chain couples TRBV21-1 to TRBJ1-1; the table gives TRBD1 as D, unverified against the DNA. TRBV21-1 is recorded as a pseudogene. The CDR3 has 16 residues. CDR3 in DNA: TGTGCCAGCAGCAAAGGGACAGGGCGTAGGGGCACTGAAGCTTTCTTT. Translated: CASSKGTGRRGTEAFF.

The chain joins TRBV6-6 to TRBJ2-1; 8 bases fit TRBD2. Losses at the gene ends were 5 bases for V and 2 bases for J; bases not matched to a gene: 8. CDR1 MNHNY and CDR2 SVGAGI come from the germline V gene (reference sequence). This CDR3 has 16 amino acids. CDR3 nucleotides: TGTGCCAGCAGTCGAGCAGCGGGAGCCGCCTACAATGAGCAGTTCTTC. Translated: CASSRAAGAAYNEQFF.

This chain uses TRBV3-1 (or the pseudogene TRBV3-2) with TRBJ2-7, with TRBD1 identical over 7 bases. This CDR3 comprises 18 residues. In germline, CDR1 is LGHDT, CDR2 YNNKEL (reference sequence). The ends lost 1 base at V and 0 bases at J; junction bases unmatched: 12. The CDR3, as DNA: TGTGCCAGCAGCCAAGCGACGCCCACAGGGGTGAACTCCTACGAGCAGTACTTC. It codes for CASSQATPTGVNSYEQYF.

The rearrangement uses TRBV27 and TRBJ2-5; 7 bases are shared with TRBD1. Losses at the gene ends were 6 bases for V and 9 bases for J; bases not matched to a gene: 16. Germline V CDR1 and CDR2: MNHEY, SMNVEV (reference sequence). The CDR3 is made up of 15 amino acids. The CDR3 DNA is TGTGCCAGCAGAGCAGACAGGGTAGCCGGCGGGCCCCAGTACTTC. Amino acid sequence: CASRADRVAGGPQYF.

The chain couples TRBV2 to TRBJ1-2; TRBD1 matches at 8 bases. The CDR3 totals 13 residues. Germline V CDR1 and CDR2: SNHLY, FYNNEI. The V gene end was trimmed by 11 bases and the J gene end by 6 bases; junction bases not matched to a gene: 11. CDR3 coding DNA: TGTGCCGGGATTCTGAGCAGGGGGCATGGCTACACCTTC. Its translation is CAGILSRGHGYTF.

V is TRBV7-9 and J is TRBJ1-1; no clear D. V gave up 0 bases and J gave up 1 base, with 9 bases separating them. The CDR3 covers 15 residues. Germline V gene sequence: CDR1 SEHNR, CDR2 FQNEAQ (reference sequence). Here the CDR3 reads CASSLARRANTEAFF. As DNA, the CDR3 is TGTGCCAGCAGCTTAGCCCGTAGAGCGAACACTGAAGCTTTCTTT.

The rearrangement links TRBV20-1 to TRBJ1-2; TRBD1 matches at 9 bases. Trimming at V came to 3 bases and at J to 7 bases, leaving 3 bases not matched to a gene. CDR1 DFQATT and CDR2 SNEGSKA come from the germline V gene (reference sequence). The CDR3 spans 12 residues. The chain's CDR3 is CSASDRGTGYTF. CDR3 sequence (DNA): TGCAGTGCTAGTGACAGGGGGACTGGCTACACCTTC.

V usage is TRBV5-6 and J usage is TRBJ2-1, with 9 bases that match TRBD1. The CDR3 consists of 19 residues. CDR1 is SGHDT, CDR2 YYEEEE, per germline. The J segment lost 0 bases and the V segment lost 6 bases, leaving 16 bases of the junction unmatched. CDR3 loop: CASTGTGQGKISSYNEQFF. The CDR3 region has the DNA TGTGCCAGCACCGGAACGGGACAGGGAAAGATTAGCTCCTACAATGAGCAGTTCTTC.

V is TRBV28 and J is TRBJ1-4; the match to TRBD1 covers 11 bases. Germline lookup yields CDR1 MDHEN and CDR2 SYDVKM. The CDR3 has 14 residues. V was clipped by 6 bases and J by 8 bases; unmatched bases: 5. CDR3: CASSGQGAGEKLFF. In DNA form, the CDR3 reads TGTGCCAGCAGCGGACAGGGGGCAGGAGAAAAACTGTTTTTT. Together with reference TRBV28 and TRBJ1-4, the CDR3 gives the full variable domain: DVKVTQSSRYLVKRTGEKVFLECVQDMDHENMFWYRQDPGLGLRLIYFSYDVKMKEKGDIPEGYSVSREKKERFSLILESASTNQTSMYLCASSGQGAGEKLFFGSGTQLSVL.

This chain connects TRBV7-2 to TRBJ2-7; 7 bases map to TRBD1. With V trimmed by 0 bases and J by 6 bases, 2 bases remained unmatched. The CDR3 loop spans 13 amino acids. Germline V lookup: CDR1 SGHTA, CDR2 FQGNSA. CDR3 protein: CASSLASGGEQYF. The CDR3 DNA reads TGTGCCAGCAGCTTAGCGTCAGGGGGCGAGCAGTACTTC.

The chain uses TRBV7-3 and TRBJ2-1; 7 bases align to TRBD2. The CDR3 runs 16 residues. Germline V gives CDR1 SGHTA, CDR2 FQGTGA. V was pared by 2 bases and J by 0 bases, with 4 bases of the junction left unmatched. CDR3 amino acids: CASSLLGGSSYNEQFF. The CDR3 bases are TGTGCCAGCAGCTTACTTGGCGGGAGCTCCTACAATGAGCAGTTCTTC. Full variable domain (outside the CDR3, taken from reference TRBV7-3 and TRBJ2-1): GAGVSQTPSNKVTEKGKYVELRCDPISGHTALYWYRQSLGQGPEFLIYFQGTGAADDSGLPNDRFFAVRPEGSVSTLKIQRTERGDSAVYLCASSLLGGSSYNEQFFGPGTRLTVL.

This clone has just one count. This sequence joins TRBV15 and TRBJ2-1; no clear D gene. The CDR3 has 12 residues. V was trimmed by 0 bases and J by 10 bases, leaving 7 bases between them. CDR1 and CDR2 (germline): LNHNV, YYDKDF (reference sequence). CDR3 nucleotide sequence: TGTGCCACCAGCAGAGACCCCCAGGAGCAGTTCTTC. Translation gives CATSRDPQEQFF.

The genes are TRBV19 and TRBJ2-2; perhaps TRBD2 as D (6 bases). Trimming removed 5 bases at V and 8 bases at J, with 12 bases between. Germline CDR1 and CDR2: LNHDA and SQIVND (reference sequence). The CDR3 is made up of 13 amino acids. CDR3 region: CASSSQGGGELFF. The DNA of the CDR3 is TGTGCCAGTAGTTCCCAGGGAGGAGGGGAGCTGTTTTTT.

This chain joins TRBV5-1 and TRBJ1-5; D gene unclear. This CDR3 comprises 15 residues. CDR1 is SGHRS and CDR2 is YFSETQ in the germline V gene. V was pared by 2 bases and J by 0 bases, with 9 bases between. The DNA for the CDR3 is TGCGCCAGCAGCTTAGACACCAGTAGCAATCAGCCCCAGCATTTT. This encodes CASSLDTSSNQPQHF.

This clone has only a few counts. The chain recombines TRBV19 with TRBJ1-6; 9 positions agree with TRBD1. Trimming removed 6 bases from V and 9 bases from J; junction bases left unmatched: 6. CDR1 and CDR2 (germline): LNHDA, SQIVND (reference sequence). This CDR3 spans 14 amino acids. The CDR3 region has the DNA TGTGCCAGTAGATCCGGGACAGGGCCTTCACCCCTCCACTTT. Its protein product is CASRSGTGPSPLHF.

The CDR3 loop is CASSSPGTPLNQPQHF. The DNA of the CDR3 is TGTGCCAGCAGTTCACCGGGAACCCCCCTCAATCAGCCCCAGCATTTT. This sequence joins TRBV28 and TRBJ1-5; D call uncertain. The CDR3 is 16 residues long. V was cut by 4 bases and J by 3 bases, with 16 bases left in between. Looked up from germline, CDR1 is MDHEN and CDR2 is SYDVKM. The full variable domain, rest sourced from reference TRBV28 and TRBJ1-5, is DVKVTQSSRYLVKRTGEKVFLECVQDMDHENMFWYRQDPGLGLRLIYFSYDVKMKEKGDIPEGYSVSREKKERFSLILESASTNQTSMYLCASSSPGTPLNQPQHFGDGTRLSIL.

The chain links TRBV24-1 to TRBJ2-3, with a possible D match to TRBD2 (5 bases). V was cut by 5 bases and J by 3 bases, with 11 bases left in between. The CDR3 consists of 14 residues. Looked up from germline, CDR1 is KGHDR and CDR2 is SFDVKD. CDR3 sequence (DNA): TGTGCCACCAGTGCCACTGAGGGAACAGATACGCAGTATTTT. Its protein product is CATSATEGTDTQYF.

As to this clone: Other DNA sequences in this specimen translate into the identical CDR3. The CDR3, as DNA: TGTGCCAGCAGTGCTGAGAGAAACACCGGGGAGCTGTTTTTT. It is translated as CASSAERNTGELFF. The rearrangement links TRBV6-4 to TRBJ2-2; the D is unclear. This CDR3 comprises 14 residues. V lost 4 bases, J lost 2 bases, and 8 bases lay in between. Germline CDR1 and CDR2: MRHNA and SNTAGT.

V is TRBV28 and J is TRBJ1-6, with 7 bases that match TRBD1. CDR3 length: 13 residues. In germline, CDR1 is MDHEN, CDR2 SYDVKM. V shed 8 bases and J 7 bases; nucleotides not matched to a gene: 5. This chain's CDR3 is CASHGTANSPLHF. CDR3 sequence (DNA): TGTGCCAGCCACGGGACAGCGAATTCACCCCTCCACTTT.

The V and J genes are TRBV5-6 and TRBJ1-2; 9 positions match TRBD1. Germline V gene data show CDR1 as SGHDT and CDR2 as YYEEEE. The CDR3 is 14 amino acids. V lost 9 bases and J lost 8; bases outside the gene matches: 14. In DNA form, the CDR3 reads TGTGCCACCAAGGGACAGGGTACAGCAGGAGGCTACACCTTC. Encoded protein: CATKGQGTAGGYTF.

The V and J genes are TRBV7-2 and TRBJ2-5, with TRBD2 identical over 9 bases. Germline lookup yields CDR1 SGHTA and CDR2 FQGNSA. This CDR3 has 15 residues. Losses at the gene ends were 5 bases for V and 5 bases for J; bases not matched to a gene: 9. DNA of the CDR3: TGTGCCAGCAGCCAAGGCCTAGCGGGATCTGAGACCCAGTACTTC. Amino acids: CASSQGLAGSETQYF.

The rearrangement links TRBV19 to TRBJ1-2; D uncertain. Between the trimmed V and J ends, which lost 6 bases and 4 bases, there was a span of 15 bases. The CDR3 is made up of 14 amino acids. The germline V gene encodes CDR1 LNHDA and CDR2 SQIVND (reference sequence). For the CDR3, the DNA is TGTGCCAGTAGCACGACTCAAGACTCCTATGGCTACACCTTC. It specifies CASSTTQDSYGYTF. Combining the CDR3 with reference TRBV19 and TRBJ1-2 gives the whole variable domain DGGITQSPKYLFRKEGQNVTLSCEQNLNHDAMYWYRQDPGQGLRLIYYSQIVNDFQKGDIAEGYSVSREKKESFPLTVTSAQKNPTAFYLCASSTTQDSYGYTFGSGTRLTVV.

The rearrangement uses TRBV18 and TRBJ2-1; perhaps TRBD1 as D (6 bases). This CDR3 is 14 amino acids long. Germline CDR1 KGHSH, CDR2 LQKENI. Trimming took 5 bases from V and 4 from J, leaving 12 bases between them. DNA of the CDR3: TGTGCCAGCTCAGGAACGGACAGATACAATGAGCAGTTCTTC. Its protein is CASSGTDRYNEQFF.

This clone is a singleton in its sample. V gene TRBV5-1 combines with J gene TRBJ2-3; D call uncertain. The CDR3 is made up of 14 amino acids. Per germline, CDR1 SGHRS and CDR2 YFSETQ. The V and J ends lost 4 bases and 4 bases respectively, with 13 bases between them. The CDR3 reads CASSPPQYPDTQYF. In DNA form, the CDR3 reads TGCGCCAGCAGCCCTCCCCAGTACCCAGATACGCAGTATTTT.

The V gene is TRBV11-3, the J gene TRBJ1-1, with D perhaps TRBD1 (6 bases). Germline V gives CDR1 SGHNT, CDR2 YENEEA. This CDR3 has 12 residues. Trimming stripped 5 bases from V and 8 bases from J, with 12 bases between. The CDR3 here is CASSLRGGEAFF. As DNA, the CDR3 is TGTGCCAGCAGCCTCAGAGGGGGAGAAGCTTTCTTT.

This clone was recorded only once. The gene calls are TRBV7-8 and TRBJ2-3; 7 nucleotides match TRBD2. The J segment lost 5 bases and the V segment lost 1 base, leaving 6 bases of the junction unmatched. The germline V gene encodes CDR1 SGHVS and CDR2 FQNEAQ. There are 15 residues in the CDR3. This CDR3 reads CASSLGGRAKDTQYF. As DNA, the CDR3 is TGTGCCAGCAGCTTAGGTGGGAGGGCCAAAGATACGCAGTATTTT.

This rearrangement joins TRBV6-2 or TRBV6-3 to TRBJ2-2; the match to TRBD2 covers 8 bases. Trimming took 5 bases from V and 4 from J; bases not matched to a gene: 9. The CDR3 spans 16 residues. Per the germline V gene, CDR1 is MNHEY and CDR2 is SVGEGT. The CDR3 spells CASSRLSGTITGELFF. CDR3 DNA sequence: TGTGCCAGCAGTAGACTTAGCGGGACGATCACCGGGGAGCTGTTTTTT.

This chain joins TRBV7-3 and TRBJ2-1; possible D gene TRBD2, 6 bases. The germline V gene has CDR1 SGHTA and CDR2 FQGTGA. The length of the CDR3 is 18 residues. V was trimmed by 1 base and J by 5 bases, leaving 21 bases between them. The CDR3 sequence: CASSLIGYSGSFNNEQFF. The CDR3 bases are TGTGCCAGCAGCTTAATCGGGTATTCCGGGAGCTTCAACAATGAGCAGTTCTTC.

The chain employs TRBV6-4 and TRBJ2-1; 8 nucleotides line up with TRBD2. V dropped 2 bases and J dropped 0; count of bases not matched to a gene: 0. The CDR3 spans 15 residues. Germline values: CDR1 MRHNA, CDR2 SNTAGT. The CDR3 DNA reads as TGTGCCAGCAGTGACGCGGGAGGCTCCTACAATGAGCAGTTCTTC. Amino acid sequence: CASSDAGGSYNEQFF.

The V and J genes are TRBV5-3 and TRBJ1-1; TRBD1 matches at 7 bases. TRBV5-3 is identified as an open reading frame with a role that is uncertain. After removal of 4 bases from V and 3 bases from J, the junction contained 6 bases not matched to a gene. The CDR3 extends over 14 amino acids. CDR3 sequence (DNA): TGTGCCAGAAGCCTGGGACAGACAGACACTGAAGCTTTCTTT. Its protein product is CARSLGQTDTEAFF.

This clone was seen only a few times. This rearrangement joins TRBV30 to TRBJ1-4; D is ambiguous. The CDR3 runs 10 residues. Germline assignment: CDR1 GTSNPN and CDR2 SVGIG (reference sequence). V was trimmed by 7 bases and J by 8 bases, leaving 8 bases between them. The DNA of the CDR3 is TGTGCCTATTCTCAGGAAAAACTGTTTTTT. Encoded protein: CAYSQEKLFF. The whole variable domain, remainder taken from reference TRBV30 and TRBJ1-4, is SQTIHQWPATLVQPVGSPLSLECTVEGTSNPNLYWYRQAAGRGLQLLFYSVGIGQISSEVPQNLSASRPQDRQFILSSKKLLLSDSGFYLCAYSQEKLFFGSGTQLSVL.